The 10 T cell receptor beta chains below come from one sample, sequenced in a study of PD-L1 blockade in urothelial cancer. Sequencing was performed with immunoSEQ multiplex PCR; in TCRdb, only in-frame clones are kept and a portion is missing. The sample holds about 73,000 clones, roughly 91% seen once. The specimen comprised PBMCs, sampled around atezolizumab (anti-PD-L1) treatment. The receptor source for this set is a man aged 60 to 75 with urothelial cancer.

The J gene is TRBJ2-2, the V gene TRBV4-3, with TRBD2 identical over 10 bases. Germline values: CDR1 LGHNA, CDR2 YSLEER. CDR3 length: 19 amino acids. Trimming removed 2 bases from V and 3 bases from J; junction bases left unmatched: 12. The CDR3 is CASSQSRSRLAGDTGELFF. CDR3 sequence (DNA): TGCGCCAGCAGCCAATCAAGATCCCGGCTAGCGGGGGACACCGGGGAGCTGTTTTTT.

This clone was counted once. The chain uses TRBV7-9 and TRBJ2-1; TRBD2 matches at 8 bases. CDR1 and CDR2 (germline): SEHNR, FQNEAQ (reference sequence). The CDR3 is 11 residues long. This CDR3 is CAPGGWNEQFF. The CDR3 DNA sequence: TGTGCGCCGGGAGGGTGGAATGAGCAGTTCTTC.

V usage is TRBV19 and J usage is TRBJ2-1; 7 positions agree with TRBD2. J lost 3 bases, V lost 7 bases, and 9 bases had no gene match. CDR1 is LNHDA and CDR2 is SQIVND in the germline V gene (reference sequence). This CDR3 contains 15 residues. CDR3 coding DNA: TGTGCCAGTATGGTGTGGGGGGGGAACTACAATGAGCAGTTCTTC. Protein sequence: CASMVWGGNYNEQFF.

The genes are TRBV7-8 and TRBJ1-1; D call uncertain. There are 14 residues in the CDR3. Trimming cost V 5 bases and J 2 bases, with 12 bases left between them. Per the germline V gene, CDR1 is SGHVS and CDR2 is FQNEAQ. The CDR3 bases are TGTGCCAGCAGCCCACTAATGCTTAACACTGAAGCTTTCTTT. It is translated as CASSPLMLNTEAFF.

The rearrangement uses TRBV5-8 and TRBJ2-7; 9 bases agree with TRBD1. This CDR3 comprises 15 residues. Germline assignment: CDR1 SGHTS and CDR2 YDEGEE. With 4 bases clipped from V and 1 base from J, the junction kept 6 bases outside the gene matches. The CDR3: CASSLTGQGSYEQYF. The CDR3 region has the DNA TGTGCCAGCAGCCTTACGGGACAGGGATCCTACGAGCAGTACTTC.

CDR3 amino acids: CAWSPGLSSGAETQYF. Written as DNA, the CDR3 is TGTGCCTGGAGCCCGGGGTTGTCTAGCGGGGCGGAGACCCAGTACTTC. This sequence joins TRBV30 and TRBJ2-5, with TRBD2 matching over 9 bases. With 3 bases clipped from V and 5 bases from J, the junction kept 13 bases outside the gene matches. The CDR3 consists of 16 residues. The V gene's germline CDR1 is GTSNPN and CDR2 SVGIG (reference sequence).

The chain links TRBV2 to TRBJ1-5; 8 bases fit TRBD1. The CDR3 covers 15 residues. V gave up 3 bases and J gave up 6 bases; unmatched junction bases: 7. The germline V gene encodes CDR1 SNHLY and CDR2 FYNNEI. Here the CDR3 DNA reads TGTGCCAGCAGTGATGACCAGGGGGCCGGTCAGCCCCAGCATTTT. Translating it yields CASSDDQGAGQPQHF. The full variable domain, rest sourced from reference TRBV2 and TRBJ1-5, is EPEVTQTPSHQVTQMGQEVILRCVPISNHLYFYWYRQILGQKVEFLVSFYNNEISEKSEIFDDQFSVERPDGSNFTLKIRSTKLEDSAMYFCASSDDQGAGQPQHFGDGTRLSIL.

The chain combines TRBV19 with TRBJ2-7; a possible D gene is TRBD1 (5 bases). The CDR3 spans 13 residues. V was trimmed by 4 bases and J by 6 bases, leaving 13 bases between them. Germline CDR1 is LNHDA and CDR2 is SQIVND (reference sequence). CDR3 loop: CASSNRQSPEQYF. In DNA, the CDR3 is TGTGCCAGTAGTAATCGACAGTCCCCCGAGCAGTACTTC. The complete variable domain, with remaining parts taken from reference TRBV19 and TRBJ2-7, reads DGGITQSPKYLFRKEGQNVTLSCEQNLNHDAMYWYRQDPGQGLRLIYYSQIVNDFQKGDIAEGYSVSREKKESFPLTVTSAQKNPTAFYLCASSNRQSPEQYFGPGTRLTVT.

The chain links TRBV19 to TRBJ1-5; a weak D match, TRBD1 (6 bases). Germline V gene lookup returns CDR1 LNHDA and CDR2 SQIVND (reference sequence). The CDR3 is 15 amino acids. Trimming left V 7 bases short and J 2 bases short, with 15 bases between. The CDR3 nucleotides read TGTGCCAGTAAACAGCCTTCAGGGGGCAATCAGCCCCAGCATTTT. Translated: CASKQPSGGNQPQHF.

This clone came up once. This chain connects TRBV30 to TRBJ1-1; 9 bases fit TRBD1. There are 15 residues in the CDR3. Germline CDR1 reads GTSNPN; CDR2 reads SVGIG (reference sequence). V dropped 0 bases and J dropped 7; count of bases not matched to a gene: 9. CDR3 amino acids: CAWSVPGTGSGEAFF. For the CDR3, the DNA is TGTGCCTGGAGTGTACCAGGGACAGGGTCGGGTGAAGCTTTCTTT. The complete variable domain, with remaining parts taken from reference TRBV30 and TRBJ1-1, reads SQTIHQWPATLVQPVGSPLSLECTVEGTSNPNLYWYRQAAGRGLQLLFYSVGIGQISSEVPQNLSASRPQDRQFILSSKKLLLSDSGFYLCAWSVPGTGSGEAFFGQGTRLTVV.